This is a list of T cell receptor beta chains from one sample in a study of identical twins. In TCRdb, the 5' RACE reads were re-called with MiXCR into one record per CDR3 protein. This table holds 470,000 or so distinct CDR3 sequences, 24% found once. These data were likewise used in another study, on T cells expressing NK-cell markers.

Sequences were obtained from CD4+ T cells sorted from blood. These receptors were collected from a woman between 18 and 29 years old in good health. Both conserved end residues are trimmed from each CDR3. Each record gives: V gene, J gene, CDR3 protein.

TRBV5-1	TRBJ2-7	ASSFSLAADEQY
TRBV18	TRBJ2-1	ASSPSREGRKF
TRBV29-1	TRBJ2-3	SVVFAGVSTDTQY
TRBV5-1	TRBJ2-7	ASSFSFEQY
TRBV5-4	TRBJ2-1	ASSSPGLAESVYSYNEQF
TRBV6-5	TRBJ1-1	ASSLRQVNTEAF
TRBV12-3/TRBV12-4	TRBJ2-3	ASSIRLARGDTQY
TRBV27	TRBJ1-4	ASSLQALNEKLF
TRBV9	TRBJ2-7	ASSVQYGGYEQY
TRBV4-3	TRBJ2-2	ASSQELDVELF
TRBV5-1	TRBJ2-1	ASSQTIGNEQF
TRBV6-5	TRBJ2-7	ASSSLPDAYEQY
TRBV10-3	TRBJ1-1	AISDYRRERAEAF
TRBV20-1	TRBJ1-3	SARVGNTIY
TRBV12-3/TRBV12-4	TRBJ2-2	ASSFARVNTGELF
TRBV5-1	TRBJ2-1	ASNRDRVSLEQF
TRBV5-1	TRBJ2-7	ASSISGTAYEQY
TRBV20-1	TRBJ1-1	SAGDGHMNTEAF
TRBV15	TRBJ2-7	ATSRGREPNEQY
TRBV30	TRBJ1-2	AWRRVPYYGYT
TRBV20-1	TRBJ2-1	SAITSRRSYNEQF
TRBV20-1	TRBJ2-6	SASFPGANVLT
TRBV6-4	TRBJ2-2	ASRADRATGELF
TRBV2	TRBJ2-3	ASSDLAGDTQY
TRBV7-2	TRBJ2-1	ASSRGGTLNEQF
TRBV6-2/TRBV6-3	TRBJ2-7	ASSYRQIYEQY